The source of this TCR beta chain is a study of T cell responses to AZD1222 COVID-19 vaccine. Worth noting for this clone: What it binds is not known.

Study-wide results and limits: White British people made up most donors, females outnumbered males, and clonal diversity was possibly underestimated. At baseline, seropositivity was found in only 5 to 7 AZD1222 recipients.

Profiled with immunoSEQ multiplex PCR; TCRdb holds only in-frame clones, not every one. The sample holds 92,000 or so clones, 70% to 90% seen once. There are 15 residues in the CDR3. Germline V gives CDR1 PRHDT, CDR2 FYEKMQ (reference sequence). The V and J ends lost 1 base and 2 bases, in that order; junction bases with no gene match: 1. Specimen: peripheral blood, collected on day 0 of AZD1222 vaccination. The rearrangement links TRBV13 to TRBJ2-2; TRBD1 aligns across 7 bases. The receptor was isolated from an adult in good health. The DNA of the CDR3 is TGTGCCAGCAGCTTAGACAGGGGAAACACCGGGGAGCTGTTTTTT. It translates to CASSLDRGNTGELFF.